The 29 T cell receptor beta chains in this list originate from one sample, sequenced in a study of blood T cells in healthy people across ages. Primed by a sample-barcoded 5' primer and a J-beta primer mix, a second PCR proceeded for roughly 7 to 11 cycles. TCRdb ran MiXCR on the 5' RACE reads and lists one entry per CDR3 protein. The sample lists around 870,000 distinct CDR3 sequences; around 26% were seen once. Material: blood. All receptors derive from an elderly woman in good health.

The sample holds many counts of this clonotype. The chain has TRBV29-1 and TRBJ1-2; possible D gene TRBD1, 5 bases. There are 12 residues in the CDR3. V gave up 0 bases and J gave up 3 bases, with 5 bases separating them. Germline-derived CDR1 and CDR2 are SQVTM and ANQGSEA. CDR3 sequence (DNA): TGCAGCGTTGAAGAGGGGGACTATGGCTACACCTTC. This gives the protein CSVEEGDYGYTF.

This rearrangement joins TRBV5-1 to TRBJ2-7; TRBD1 might be the D (5 bases). Per the germline V gene, CDR1 is SGHRS and CDR2 is YFSETQ. V was clipped by 4 bases and J by 1 base, with 12 bases between them. The CDR3 has 14 residues. CDR3 nucleotide sequence: TGCGCCAGCAGCGGAAGGGGTCTGTCCTACGAGCAGTACTTC. Translation: CASSGRGLSYEQYF.

This clonotype was seen ten or more times. The rearrangement uses TRBV27 and TRBJ2-3; D is unresolved. The ends were cut back, 4 bases at V and 5 bases at J, with 13 bases in the middle. In germline, CDR1 is MNHEY, CDR2 SMNVEV (reference sequence). CDR3 length equals 14 residues. The CDR3 sequence: CASSSADIVDTQYF. CDR3 DNA sequence: TGTGCCAGCAGTTCGGCAGATATTGTAGATACGCAGTATTTT.

This clonotype was counted only a few times. The chain is built from TRBV27 and TRBJ2-1; 8 bases are shared with TRBD1. The DNA end lines up better with TRBJ2-7; the J call may be wrong. Germline V gene sequence: CDR1 MNHEY, CDR2 SMNVEV (reference sequence). CDR3 length: 18 amino acids. The CDR3 nucleotides read TGTGCCAGCAGTTTATCAGTCGGACAGGGAGGTTACTACAATGAGCAGTACTTC. Amino acids: CASSLSVGQGGYYNEQYF.

Concerning this clonotype itself: Possible read error: a much larger clone is one base away. The V gene is TRBV7-2, the J gene TRBJ2-5, with D possibly being TRBD2 (6 bases). Trimming cost V 1 base and J 11 bases, with 11 bases left between them. The CDR3 consists of 12 residues. Germline assignment: CDR1 SGHTA and CDR2 FQGNSA. CDR3 nucleotide sequence: TGTGCCAGCAGCTTAGAGGCGGGGAGGCAGTACTTC. It is translated as CASSLEAGRQYF.

The sample holds many counts of this clonotype. J is TRBJ2-6 and V is TRBV10-3; no firm D call. In germline, CDR1 is ENHRY, CDR2 SYGVKD. This CDR3 is built from 17 residues. V was trimmed by 6 bases and J by 0 bases, leaving 15 bases between them. In DNA, the CDR3 is TGTGCCATCAGGGGTTCAGCACTGTCCTCTGGGGCCAACGTCCTGACTTTC. It encodes CAIRGSALSSGANVLTF.

This clonotype has ten or more counts. This chain uses TRBV29-1 with TRBJ1-5; D unresolved. This CDR3 has 13 residues. The V end was cut by 5 bases, the J end by 0 bases, with 8 bases between. Germline CDR1 SQVTM, CDR2 ANQGSEA. CDR3 in DNA: TGCAGCGTTCAGGAAAATAGCAATCAGCCCCAGCATTTT. Encoded protein: CSVQENSNQPQHF.

In its sample, this clonotype was seen once. This rearrangement joins TRBV4-1 to TRBJ1-2, with D possibly TRBD1 on 5 matching bases. The CDR3 is made up of 15 amino acids. V shed 1 base and J shed 0 bases, with 9 bases lying between them. CDR1 is MGHRA, CDR2 YSYEKL, per germline. In nucleotides, the CDR3 is TGCGCCAGCAGCCAAGTGGAGACAGCTAACTATGGCTACACCTTC. Encoded protein: CASSQVETANYGYTF.

In regard to this clonotype: The junction shows a germline mismatch at one end, possibly a read error. The chain employs TRBV6-4 and TRBJ2-1; 11 positions match TRBD1. Germline CDR1 MRHNA, CDR2 SNTAGT. The CDR3 is 15 amino acids. Written as DNA, the CDR3 is TGTGCCAGCGGTGAAGGACAGGGGGCTTACAATGAGCAGTTCTTC. Amino acid sequence: CASGEGQGAYNEQFF.

At least ten counts were recorded for this clonotype. The chain has TRBV2 and TRBJ2-1; the D gene is possibly TRBD2 (7 bases). Germline V CDR1 and CDR2: SNHLY, FYNNEI. CDR3 size: 15 residues. V was shortened by 3 bases and J by 2 bases, with 11 bases between the two germline ends. The CDR3 bases are TGTGCCAGCAGTGATTGGGAGGGGGCCTACAATGAGCAGTTCTTC. Its translation: CASSDWEGAYNEQFF.

This clonotype has at least ten counts. The V call is TRBV15, the J call TRBJ1-4, with D perhaps TRBD1 (5 bases). Germline V gene lookup returns CDR1 LNHNV and CDR2 YYDKDF (reference sequence). The CDR3 consists of 15 residues. V lost 5 bases and J lost 7, with 17 bases in between. The CDR3 nucleotides read TGTGCCACCAGCGGGGCTTGGGACCGGGGTGAAAAACTGTTTTTT. Its translation: CATSGAWDRGEKLFF. The entire variable domain, with the rest obtained from reference TRBV15 and TRBJ1-4, is as follows: DAMVIQNPRYQVTQFGKPVTLSCSQTLNHNVMYWYQQKSSQAPKLLFHYYDKDFNNEADTPDNFQSRRPNTSFCFLDIRSPGLGDTAMYLCATSGAWDRGEKLFFGSGTQLSVL.

This clonotype was counted between two and nine times. This chain uses TRBV19 with TRBJ1-5; D remains unclear. The V gene lost 4 bases and the J gene lost 3 bases, with 7 bases spanning the gap. The CDR3 sequence is 13 residues long. From germline, CDR1 is LNHDA and CDR2 SQIVND (reference sequence). The CDR3 loop is CASSTLTNQPQHF. CDR3 DNA sequence: TGTGCCAGTAGTACTCTAACCAATCAGCCCCAGCATTTT.

The chain employs TRBV12-3 or TRBV12-4 and TRBJ1-5; D uncertain. Deletions cut 4 bases from V and 1 base from J, with 8 bases between. This CDR3 spans 14 amino acids. The CDR3 nucleotides read TGTGCCAGCAGTTGGACGGCCAGCAATCAGCCCCAGCATTTT. Translated: CASSWTASNQPQHF.

In this sample, this clonotype turned up many times. The J gene is TRBJ2-5, the V gene TRBV6-5; D assignment may be TRBD1 or TRBD2 (5 bases each). The CDR3 is made up of 13 amino acids. The germline CDR1 and CDR2 sequences are MNHEY and SVGAGI. Trimming removed 2 bases at V and 4 bases at J, with 8 bases between. The CDR3 is CASSYGGLETQYF. DNA for the CDR3: TGTGCCAGCAGTTACGGGGGTCTAGAGACCCAGTACTTC.

About this clonotype itself: A read error may produce the germline difference seen at one junction end. The chain combines TRBV12-3 or TRBV12-4 with TRBJ2-7, with D unresolved. This CDR3 is built from 14 residues. CDR3 sequence: CANSGRWGSYEQYF. In DNA, the CDR3 is TGTGCCAACAGTGGTAGGTGGGGCTCCTACGAGCAGTACTTC.

This clonotype has ten or more counts. The chain uses TRBV4-3 and TRBJ1-2; D is unclear. Germline CDR1 and CDR2: LGHNA and YSLEER. This CDR3 spans 14 amino acids. V lost 3 bases to trimming and J lost 7 bases, with 15 bases between them. The CDR3 sequence: CASSQTNGWRGYTF. CDR3 DNA sequence: TGCGCCAGCAGCCAGACGAACGGTTGGCGTGGCTACACCTTC.

This clonotype showed up just a few times. The chain employs TRBV23-1 and TRBJ2-1, with D possibly being TRBD1 (6 bases). TRBV23-1 is an ORF for which the function is uncertain. Trimming removed 0 bases from V and 7 bases from J, with 16 bases in between. This CDR3 is built from 16 residues. In DNA form, the CDR3 reads TGCGCCAGCAGTCAATCGATGGCAGGGGTGGAAAATGAGCAGTTCTTC. Residues: CASSQSMAGVENEQFF.

Concerning this clonotype itself: A much larger clonotype is one base distant, so this may be a read error. The J gene is TRBJ2-5, the V gene TRBV7-2; possibly TRBD1 or TRBD2 for D (5 bases each). Trimming removed 1 base at V and 1 base at J, with 10 bases between. Germline-derived CDR1 and CDR2 are SGHTA and FQGNSA. The CDR3 totals 15 residues. CDR3 sequence (DNA): TGTGCCAGCAGCTTAGGGGGACGGCCCCAAGAGACCCAGTACTTC. As protein: CASSLGGRPQETQYF.

The J gene is TRBJ1-5, the V gene TRBV20-1; D is perhaps TRBD1 (5 bases). The ends were cut back, 3 bases at V and 9 bases at J, with 24 bases in the middle. The CDR3 consists of 16 residues. CDR1 is DFQATT, CDR2 SNEGSKA, per germline (reference sequence). The DNA for the CDR3 is TGCAGTGCTAGCCAAATGGGGGGTCCCGGCGAATGGCCCCAGCATTTT. It yields the protein CSASQMGGPGEWPQHF.

Many counts were recorded for this clonotype. This chain uses TRBV7-2 with TRBJ1-6, with D perhaps TRBD1 (6 bases). In germline, CDR1 is SGHTA, CDR2 FQGNSA. CDR3 length equals 12 residues. This chain's CDR3 is CASRDTNSPLHF. In nucleotides, the CDR3 is TGTGCGAGCCGGGACACTAATTCACCCCTCCACTTT.

This clonotype has only a few counts. The gene calls are TRBV30 and TRBJ2-3, with 7 bases fitting TRBD2. CDR1 is GTSNPN, CDR2 SVGIG, per germline (reference sequence). The CDR3 is made up of 14 amino acids. J lost 4 bases, V lost 7 bases, and 11 bases had no gene match. The CDR3 DNA follows: TGTGCCTACCGATTCGCGGGGAGGGCAGATACGCAGTATTTT. This sequence encodes CAYRFAGRADTQYF. Combining the CDR3 with reference TRBV30 and TRBJ2-3 gives the whole variable domain SQTIHQWPATLVQPVGSPLSLECTVEGTSNPNLYWYRQAAGRGLQLLFYSVGIGQISSEVPQNLSASRPQDRQFILSSKKLLLSDSGFYLCAYRFAGRADTQYFGPGTRLTVL.

CDR3 sequence reads: CASSFGGEATGELFF. The CDR3 nucleotides are TGTGCCAGCAGCTTTGGGGGGGAGGCGACCGGGGAGCTGTTTTTT. The chain employs TRBV11-2 and TRBJ2-2; the match to TRBD2 covers 7 bases. Germline V gene lookup returns CDR1 SGHAT and CDR2 FQNNGV. The junction had 6 bases not matched to a gene; V was cut back by 3 bases and J by 5 bases. This CDR3 has 15 residues.

The CDR3 spells CASSYGTSGNTIYF. CDR3 DNA: TGTGCCAGCAGTTACGGGACTTCTGGAAACACCATATATTTT. This rearrangement joins TRBV7-2 to TRBJ1-3; a weak D match, TRBD1 (5 bases). Germline CDR1 reads SGHTA; CDR2 reads FQGNSA. The V and J ends lost 6 bases and 1 base respectively, with 10 bases between them. This CDR3 is built from 14 residues.

The chain combines TRBV7-2 with TRBJ2-5; D is uncertain. Matching the DNA end better, TRBJ2-7 makes the J call doubtful. Germline CDR1 reads SGHTA; CDR2 reads FQGNSA. CDR3 size: 13 residues. CDR3 DNA sequence: TGTGCCAGCAATGAAGGAGTCTGGTACGAGCAGTACTTC. Amino acid sequence: CASNEGVWYEQYF.

This clonotype has ten or more counts. The chain is built from TRBV12-3 or TRBV12-4 and TRBJ2-1; D is unresolved. The CDR3 spans 13 residues. The V gene lost 3 bases and the J gene lost 5 bases, with 8 bases spanning the gap. Here the CDR3 DNA reads TGTGCCAGCAGTTTTGGTCTGAACAATGAGCAGTTCTTC. It codes for CASSFGLNNEQFF.

The V and J genes are TRBV7-9 and TRBJ2-4; unclear D gene. The J call is doubtful: the DNA matches TRBJ2-7 better. This CDR3 is built from 15 residues. Per the germline V gene, CDR1 is SEHNR and CDR2 is FQNEAQ (reference sequence). CDR3 bases: TGTGCCAGCAGCCCCCGAGCACAGACATCCGACGAGCAGTACTTC. It is translated as CASSPRAQTSDEQYF.

This clonotype appeared a few times. The J gene is TRBJ2-3, the V gene TRBV5-1; TRBD2 might be the D (6 bases). The germline V and J ends were trimmed by 3 bases and 4 bases, with 18 bases remaining between them. Germline lookup yields CDR1 SGHRS and CDR2 YFSETQ. The CDR3 is made up of 16 amino acids. CDR3 protein: CASSSMIPGGPDTQYF. CDR3 bases: TGCGCCAGCAGCTCCATGATCCCTGGAGGGCCAGATACGCAGTATTTT.

Only a few counts were recorded for this clonotype. V is TRBV11-3 and J is TRBJ2-3; TRBD2 is a possible D gene (5 bases). V lost 6 bases, J lost 0 bases, and 19 bases lay in between. Looked up from germline, CDR1 is SGHNT and CDR2 is YENEEA. There are 17 residues in the CDR3. DNA for the CDR3: TGTGCCAGCAGGAGCGGCCCGATAGGATTTAGCACAGATACGCAGTATTTT. It is translated as CASRSGPIGFSTDTQYF.

At least ten counts were recorded for this clonotype. Here the CDR3 reads CSGAGGGSTDTQYF. The CDR3 bases are TGCAGTGGGGCTGGGGGGGGAAGCACAGATACGCAGTATTTT. The gene calls are TRBV20-1 and TRBJ2-3, with 7 bases matching TRBD2. CDR1 and CDR2 (germline): DFQATT, SNEGSKA (reference sequence). The V gene end was trimmed by 7 bases and the J gene end by 0 bases; junction bases not matched to a gene: 7. This CDR3 has 14 amino acids.